This record covers a single T cell receptor beta chain. Its specificity is unknown. The data were obtained in a study of cytomegalovirus exposure and HLA in healthy donors. Study-level results: Specificity of a few CMV-associated chains for CMV antigens was verified in vitro. Across donors, most TCRs were seen rarely, yet some public ones were widespread. High sensitivity and specificity were reportedly achieved when the classifier diagnosed cytomegalovirus status. An ancestry cluster, one associated with Asian ancestry, reportedly showed fewer N-insertions than the approximately 670-donor mean in a later analysis.

Unmatched junction bases numbered 7, after V lost 4 bases and J lost 0 bases. The CDR3 runs to 17 residues. Germline values: CDR1 LGHNA, CDR2 YSLEER. The PCR had 60 Vbeta and 13 Jbeta primers. Profiling relied on immunoSEQ multiplex PCR, and the TCRdb table lists in-frame clones only, not all of them. This table has tens of thousands of clones, about 70% appearing once. This sequence joins TRBV4-3 and TRBJ1-1, with 11 bases identical to TRBD1. The sequencing sample was made of PBMCs. The sequence was collected from a woman aged 50 to 60 in good health and CMV-seropositive. CDR3 amino acids: CASSPRWDRGMNTEAFF. CDR3 DNA sequence: TGCGCCAGCAGCCCCCGCTGGGACAGGGGGATGAACACTGAAGCTTTCTTT.